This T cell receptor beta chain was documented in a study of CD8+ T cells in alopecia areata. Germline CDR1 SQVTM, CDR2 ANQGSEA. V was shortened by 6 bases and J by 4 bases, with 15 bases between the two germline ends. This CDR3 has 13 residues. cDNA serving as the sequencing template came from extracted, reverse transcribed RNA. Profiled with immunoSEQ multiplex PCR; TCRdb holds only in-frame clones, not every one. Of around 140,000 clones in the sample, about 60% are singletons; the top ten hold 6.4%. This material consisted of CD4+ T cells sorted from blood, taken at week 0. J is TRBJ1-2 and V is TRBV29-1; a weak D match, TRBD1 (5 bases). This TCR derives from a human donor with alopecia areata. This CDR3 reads CSVGDQRGYGYTF. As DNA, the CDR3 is TGCAGCGTAGGGGATCAACGGGGCTATGGCTACACCTTC.